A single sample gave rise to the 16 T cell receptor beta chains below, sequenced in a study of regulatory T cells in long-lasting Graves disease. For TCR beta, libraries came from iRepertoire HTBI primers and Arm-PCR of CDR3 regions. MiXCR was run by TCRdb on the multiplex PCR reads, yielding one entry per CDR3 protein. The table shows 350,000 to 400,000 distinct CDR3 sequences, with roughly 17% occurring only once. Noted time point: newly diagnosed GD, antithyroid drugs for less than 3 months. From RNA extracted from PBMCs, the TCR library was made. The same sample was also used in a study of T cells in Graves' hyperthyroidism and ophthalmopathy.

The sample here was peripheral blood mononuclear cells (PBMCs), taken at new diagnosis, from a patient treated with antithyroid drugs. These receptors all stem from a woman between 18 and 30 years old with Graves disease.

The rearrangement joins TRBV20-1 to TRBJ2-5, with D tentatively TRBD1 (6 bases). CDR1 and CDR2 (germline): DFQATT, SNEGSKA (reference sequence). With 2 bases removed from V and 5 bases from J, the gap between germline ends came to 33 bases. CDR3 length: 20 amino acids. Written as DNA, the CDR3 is TGCAGTGCTAGAATTGCACCTCGACAGGAGATGACCTCTCGTGGGGAGACCCAGTACTTC. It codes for CSARIAPRQEMTSRGETQYF.

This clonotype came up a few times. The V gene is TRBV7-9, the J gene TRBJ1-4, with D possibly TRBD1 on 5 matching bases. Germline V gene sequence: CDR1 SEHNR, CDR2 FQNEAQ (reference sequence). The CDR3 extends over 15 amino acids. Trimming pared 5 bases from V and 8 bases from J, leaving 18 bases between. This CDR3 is CASSGPGRRGEKLFF. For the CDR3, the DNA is TGTGCCAGCAGCGGACCAGGGAGGAGGGGAGAAAAACTGTTTTTT.

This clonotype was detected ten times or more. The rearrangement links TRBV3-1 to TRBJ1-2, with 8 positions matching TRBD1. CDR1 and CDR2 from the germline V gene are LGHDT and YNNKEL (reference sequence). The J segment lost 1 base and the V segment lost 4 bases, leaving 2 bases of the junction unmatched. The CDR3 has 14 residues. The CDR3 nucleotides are TGTGCCAGCAGCCGAGGACAGGGTAACTATGGCTACACCTTC. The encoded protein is CASSRGQGNYGYTF.

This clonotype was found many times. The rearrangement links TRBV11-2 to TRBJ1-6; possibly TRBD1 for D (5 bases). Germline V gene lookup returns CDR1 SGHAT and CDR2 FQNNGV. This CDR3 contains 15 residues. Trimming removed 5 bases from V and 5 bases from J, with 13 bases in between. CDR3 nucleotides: TGTGCCAGCAGCCCAAACAGGTTTAATAATTCACCCCTCCACTTT. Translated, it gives CASSPNRFNNSPLHF.

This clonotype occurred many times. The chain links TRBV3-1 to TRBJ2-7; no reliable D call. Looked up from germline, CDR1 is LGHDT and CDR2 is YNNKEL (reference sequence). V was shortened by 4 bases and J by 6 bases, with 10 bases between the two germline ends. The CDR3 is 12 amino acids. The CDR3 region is CASSLSQREQYF. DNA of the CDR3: TGTGCCAGCAGCCTCTCTCAGCGCGAGCAGTACTTC.

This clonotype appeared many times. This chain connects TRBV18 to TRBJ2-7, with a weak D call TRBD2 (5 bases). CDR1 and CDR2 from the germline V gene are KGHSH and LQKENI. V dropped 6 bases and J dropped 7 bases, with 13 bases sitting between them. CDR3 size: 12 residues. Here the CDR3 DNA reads TGTGCCAGCTCCCTTAGGGAGAGGGAGCAGTACTTC. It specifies CASSLREREQYF.

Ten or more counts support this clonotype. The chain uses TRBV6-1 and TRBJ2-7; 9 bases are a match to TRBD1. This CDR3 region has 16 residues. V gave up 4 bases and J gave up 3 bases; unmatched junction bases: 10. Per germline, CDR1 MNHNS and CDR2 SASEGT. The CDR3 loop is CASSGPRGQGIYEQYF. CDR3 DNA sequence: TGTGCCAGCAGTGGACCCCGCGGACAGGGGATCTACGAGCAGTACTTC.

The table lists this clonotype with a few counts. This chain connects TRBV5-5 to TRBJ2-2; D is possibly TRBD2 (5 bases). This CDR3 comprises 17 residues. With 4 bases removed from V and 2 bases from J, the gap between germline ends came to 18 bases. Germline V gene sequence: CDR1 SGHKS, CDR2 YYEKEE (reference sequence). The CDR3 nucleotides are TGTGCCAGCAGCGTCTACGTCGTGAGGGATAACACCGGGGAGCTGTTTTTT. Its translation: CASSVYVVRDNTGELFF.

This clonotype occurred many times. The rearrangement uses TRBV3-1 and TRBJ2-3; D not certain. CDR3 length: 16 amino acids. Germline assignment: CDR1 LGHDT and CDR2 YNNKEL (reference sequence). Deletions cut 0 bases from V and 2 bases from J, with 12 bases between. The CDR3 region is CASSQDVLGTTDTQYF. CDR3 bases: TGTGCCAGCAGCCAAGATGTGCTAGGCACCACAGATACGCAGTATTTT.

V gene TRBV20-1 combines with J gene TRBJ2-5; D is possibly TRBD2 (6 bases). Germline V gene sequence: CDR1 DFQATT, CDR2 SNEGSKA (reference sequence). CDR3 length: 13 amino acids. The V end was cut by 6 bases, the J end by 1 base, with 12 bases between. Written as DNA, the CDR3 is TGCAGTGCCATATCAGCGGGCCAAGAGACCCAGTACTTC. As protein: CSAISAGQETQYF.

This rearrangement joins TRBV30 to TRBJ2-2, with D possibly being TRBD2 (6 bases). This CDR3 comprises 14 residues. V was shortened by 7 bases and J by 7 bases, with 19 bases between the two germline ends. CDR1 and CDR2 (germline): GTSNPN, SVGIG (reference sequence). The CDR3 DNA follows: TGTGCCTCGACTAGTTTGGGTGGAAGCGGGGAGCTGTTTTTT. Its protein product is CASTSLGGSGELFF.

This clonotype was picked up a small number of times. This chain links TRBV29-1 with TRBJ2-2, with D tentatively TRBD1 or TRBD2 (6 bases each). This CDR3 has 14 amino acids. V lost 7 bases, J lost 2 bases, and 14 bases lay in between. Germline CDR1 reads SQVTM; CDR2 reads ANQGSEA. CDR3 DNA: TGCAGCGCCCGGCCGGGGGCAAACACCGGGGAGCTGTTTTTT. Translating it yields CSARPGANTGELFF.

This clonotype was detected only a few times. This CDR3 reads CASSLDPGRSDTQYF. As DNA, the CDR3 is TGTGCCAGCAGCTTAGATCCAGGCCGGTCAGATACGCAGTATTTT. V usage is TRBV7-2 and J usage is TRBJ2-3; no clear D. Trimming left V 1 base short and J 4 bases short, with 12 bases between. The germline gives CDR1 SGHTA, CDR2 FQGNSA. The CDR3 totals 15 residues.

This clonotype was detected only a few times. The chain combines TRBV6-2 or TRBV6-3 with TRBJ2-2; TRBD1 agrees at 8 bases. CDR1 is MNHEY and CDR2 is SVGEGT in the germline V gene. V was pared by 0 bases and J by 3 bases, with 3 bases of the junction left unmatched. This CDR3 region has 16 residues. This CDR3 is CASSYSGGQDTGELFF. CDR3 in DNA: TGTGCCAGCAGTTACTCCGGGGGACAGGACACCGGGGAGCTGTTTTTT.

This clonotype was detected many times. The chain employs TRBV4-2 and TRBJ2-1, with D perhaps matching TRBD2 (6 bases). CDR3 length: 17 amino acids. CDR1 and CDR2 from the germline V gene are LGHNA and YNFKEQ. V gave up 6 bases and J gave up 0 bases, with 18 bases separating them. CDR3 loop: CASSRGLADSSYNEQFF. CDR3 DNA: TGTGCCAGCAGTAGGGGATTAGCGGATAGCTCCTACAATGAGCAGTTCTTC.

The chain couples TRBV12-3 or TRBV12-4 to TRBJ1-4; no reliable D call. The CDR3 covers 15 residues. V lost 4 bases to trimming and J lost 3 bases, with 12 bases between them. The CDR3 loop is CASSSTQLPNEKLFF. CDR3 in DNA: TGTGCCAGCAGTTCCACACAGTTACCTAATGAAAAACTGTTTTTT.